Listed here is a single T cell receptor (beta chain). These data belong to a study of cytomegalovirus exposure and HLA in healthy donors. This CDR3 spans 15 amino acids. Germline V gives CDR1 MGHRA, CDR2 YSYEKL. The junction had 1 base not matched to a gene; V was cut back by 1 base and J by 5 bases. The PCR was carried out with 60 Vbeta primers and 13 Jbeta primers. Assay: immunoSEQ multiplex PCR; the TCRdb copy retains only in-frame clones and omits some. The table records about 190,000 clones, approximately 80% of them present only once. The TCR comes from a woman younger than 30 in good health and CMV-seronegative. Sequenced material: PBMCs. This chain links TRBV4-1 with TRBJ2-2; 10 bases align to TRBD1. The CDR3 is CASSQGTGGTGELFF. The CDR3 DNA follows: TGCGCCAGCAGCCAAGGGACAGGGGGAACCGGGGAGCTGTTTTTT.